This T cell receptor (beta chain) derives from a study of early T cells in non-severe SARS-CoV-2 infection. This clonotype has ten or more counts. Its antigen is as yet unknown. MiXCR was run by TCRdb on the 5' RACE reads, yielding one entry per CDR3 protein. The sample contains 30,000 to 45,000 distinct CDR3 sequences, roughly 5% of which appear only once. Study-level points and caveats: VDJdb matching favored anti-spike CD8 responses, missing private and CD4 specificities.

This CDR3 region has 18 residues. The V gene's germline CDR1 is MNHNS and CDR2 SASEGT. Trimming cost V 2 bases and J 1 base; bases outside gene matches: 11. This receptor was taken from an adult who was a healthcare worker with PCR-confirmed SARS-CoV-2 infection or an uninfected control (not recorded which). The sample was whole blood. The chain carries TRBV6-1 and TRBJ2-1; 7 bases agree with TRBD2. The CDR3 DNA follows: TGTGCCAGCAGTGAATTCGCTCGCGGGAGTATGTCCTACAATGAGCAGTTCTTC. Amino acids: CASSEFARGSMSYNEQFF.